The source of this T cell receptor (beta chain) is a study of glioma-infiltrating T cells. Germline CDR1 LGHNA, CDR2 YNFKEQ. The CDR3 contains 15 residues. Amplification of TCR alpha and beta CDR3 regions from RNA used iRepertoire nested multiplex PCR. TCRdb processed the multiplex PCR reads anew with MiXCR; each CDR3 protein has one entry. The profile covers 1,500 to 2,000 distinct CDR3 sequences, with around four fifths appearing a single time and 63% taken by the ten largest. The count of this clonotype is one. The junction and the germline gene differ at one end; a read error may be behind it. Sequenced: glioma tissue, nonneoplastic brain tissue, or PBMCs (not recorded which). The rearrangement joins TRBV4-2 to TRBJ2-5; unclear D gene. This TCR came from a human donor with low-grade glioma or glioblastoma, undergoing nonglioma brain surgery, or in good health (not recorded which). Some clones in this sample may be carry-over from other donors' samples. CDR3 protein: CARSQGNQAKETQYF. CDR3 bases: TGTGCCAGAAGCCAAGGGAACCAGGCCAAGGAGACCCAGTACTTC.